The T cell receptor beta chain described here comes from a study of beta chain features in type 1 diabetes. As every portion of the isolated RNA was reverse transcribed, the sequencing read expressed TCRB transcripts. Some clones are missing from TCRdb's copy, which holds only in-frame ones; the method was immunoSEQ multiplex PCR. The data show roughly 330,000 clones, approximately 11% seen once. This clone was seen only a few times. Its target is not known. Study findings and constraints: Naive, central memory and Treg TCRB repertoires appeared more alike in patients than in healthy donors.

Germline V gene lookup returns CDR1 MNHNY and CDR2 SVGAGI (reference sequence). The CDR3 spans 13 residues. Unmatched junction bases numbered 6, after V lost 5 bases and J lost 13 bases. The rearrangement uses TRBV6-6 and TRBJ2-1; 12 bases are a match to TRBD2. The origin of this receptor is a woman aged 25-40 years in good health. Sequencing was carried out using naive CD4+ T cells from blood. The CDR3: CASSPTSGSHQFF. For the CDR3, the DNA is TGTGCCAGCAGTCCGACTAGCGGGAGCCACCAGTTCTTC.